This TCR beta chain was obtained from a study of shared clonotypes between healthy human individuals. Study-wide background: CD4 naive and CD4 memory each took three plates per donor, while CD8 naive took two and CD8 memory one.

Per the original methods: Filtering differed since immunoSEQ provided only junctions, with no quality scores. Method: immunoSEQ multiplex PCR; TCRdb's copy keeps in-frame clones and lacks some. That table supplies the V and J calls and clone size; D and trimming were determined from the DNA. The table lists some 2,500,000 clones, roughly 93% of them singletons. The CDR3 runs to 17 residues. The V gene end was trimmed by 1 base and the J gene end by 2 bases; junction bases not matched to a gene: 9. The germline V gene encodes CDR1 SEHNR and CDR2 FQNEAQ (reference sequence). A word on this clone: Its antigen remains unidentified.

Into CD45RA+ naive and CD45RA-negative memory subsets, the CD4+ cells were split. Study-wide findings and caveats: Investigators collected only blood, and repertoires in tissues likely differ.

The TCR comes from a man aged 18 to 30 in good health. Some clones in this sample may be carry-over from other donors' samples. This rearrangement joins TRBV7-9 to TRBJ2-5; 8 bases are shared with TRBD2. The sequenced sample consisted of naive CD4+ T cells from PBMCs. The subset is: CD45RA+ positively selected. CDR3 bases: TGTGCCAGCAGCTTAGGTCCCGGGAGGGAGATGCAAGAGACCCAGTACTTC. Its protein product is CASSLGPGREMQETQYF.